One TCR beta chain is described in this entry. Antigen: not known. Germline V lookup: CDR1 SEHNR, CDR2 FQNEAQ (reference sequence). This CDR3 is built from 11 residues. V was trimmed by 5 bases and J by 6 bases, leaving 7 bases between them. This specimen belongs to a study of CD8+ T cells in alopecia areata. Turning to the study itself: After 6 to 18 months of tofacitinib, follow-up continued 6 months off drug. Study-wide results and caveats: Compared with normal scalp, lesional scalp had higher clonality and more expanded CD8+ clones.

Extracted RNA was reverse transcribed, and the resulting cDNA served as sequencing template. Produced via immunoSEQ multiplex PCR; TCRdb's table is partial and in-frame only. This sample carries 150,000 to 200,000 clones, approximately 56% of them seen once, and the ten largest clones take roughly 14%. This chain connects TRBV7-9 to TRBJ1-2; no clear D gene. This clonotype originated in a human donor with alopecia areata. Sequenced here: CD4+ T cells sorted from blood, sampled at week 0. The CDR3 DNA sequence: TGTGCCAGCAGCCCTCGGGATGGCTACACCTTC. Translating gives CASSPRDGYTF.